The 5 T cell receptor beta chains in this list originate from one sample, sequenced in a study of T cells in Graves' hyperthyroidism and ophthalmopathy. RNA transcripts provided the source from which TCR beta CDR3 regions were amplified. Using the HTBI primer set, a first-round RT-PCR was run on the TCR CDR3. MiXCR, run by TCRdb on the multiplex PCR reads, gives a single entry per CDR3 protein. The sample consists of hundreds of thousands of distinct CDR3 sequences, more than 20% of them appearing once. Sequencing was done on a sample of blood. Receptors were obtained from a man aged 25-45 years with Graves' ophthalmopathy.

The sample holds a few counts of this clonotype. The rearrangement uses TRBV27 and TRBJ2-7; 7 nucleotides align to TRBD2. Looked up from germline, CDR1 is MNHEY and CDR2 is SMNVEV (reference sequence). This CDR3 contains 15 residues. V trimming: 0 bases; J trimming: 4 bases; junction bases outside the gene matches: 6. For the CDR3, the DNA is TGTGCCAGCAGTTTATCGACGGGAGGCCAATACGAGCAGTACTTC. Translated: CASSLSTGGQYEQYF.

This clonotype was counted between two and nine times. The chain couples TRBV7-9 to TRBJ1-2; 10 nucleotides align to TRBD1. V was clipped by 3 bases and J by 3 bases; unmatched bases: 7. CDR3 length equals 16 residues. CDR1 and CDR2 from the germline V gene are SEHNR and FQNEAQ (reference sequence). This chain's CDR3 is CASSLGQGQTYYGYTF. The CDR3 region has the DNA TGTGCCAGCAGCTTGGGACAGGGGCAAACGTACTATGGCTACACCTTC.

This chain joins TRBV24-1 and TRBJ1-5; 8 nucleotides align to TRBD1. Germline values: CDR1 KGHDR, CDR2 SFDVKD. V lost 3 bases and J lost 1; bases outside the gene matches: 10. The length of the CDR3 is 18 residues. CDR3 sequence: CATSDADRGMESNQPQHF. CDR3 nucleotides: TGTGCCACCAGTGATGCAGACAGGGGTATGGAAAGCAATCAGCCCCAGCATTTT.

CDR3 sequence (DNA): TGTGCCAGCAGCTTAGCCCTCACCGGGGAGCTGTTTTTT. Amino acid sequence: CASSLALTGELFF. The V call is TRBV7-9, the J call TRBJ2-2, with no clear D. CDR1 and CDR2 from the germline V gene are SEHNR and FQNEAQ (reference sequence). The CDR3 covers 13 residues. Trimming removed 0 bases from V and 4 bases from J, with 3 bases in between.

This clonotype was picked up many times. The rearrangement uses TRBV12-3 or TRBV12-4 and TRBJ2-3; D gene ambiguous. The CDR3 runs 11 residues. With 10 bases removed from V and 3 bases from J, the gap between germline ends came to 8 bases. Here the CDR3 reads CATRRTDTQYF. The CDR3 region has the DNA TGTGCCACCAGACGGACAGATACGCAGTATTTT.